This T cell receptor beta chain comes out of a study of shared clonotypes between healthy human individuals. About the study: Each donor had three CD4 naive, three CD4 memory, two CD8 naive and one CD8 memory plate.

Data came from immunoSEQ multiplex PCR; TCRdb stores just in-frame clones and leaves some out. Here the sample spans 400,000 or so clones, 90% to 98% being singletons. Trimming shortened V by 4 bases and J by 0 bases, and 18 bases separated the two germline ends. The CDR3 covers 16 residues. Germline-derived CDR1 and CDR2 are GTSNPN and SVGIG (reference sequence). The V call is TRBV30, the J call TRBJ1-1; D unclear. The TCR sequence derives from a man younger than 45 in good health. Sample: memory CD8+ T cells sorted from blood. Subset specified: CD45RO+ cells pooled with CCR7-negative TemRA cells. The CDR3 protein is CAWMPLGREVNTEAFF. CDR3 bases: TGTGCCTGGATGCCCTTGGGGAGGGAGGTGAACACTGAAGCTTTCTTT. The whole variable domain, filled in from reference TRBV30 and TRBJ1-1, reads SQTIHQWPATLVQPVGSPLSLECTVEGTSNPNLYWYRQAAGRGLQLLFYSVGIGQISSEVPQNLSASRPQDRQFILSSKKLLLSDSGFYLCAWMPLGREVNTEAFFGQGTRLTVV.